Each of the 20 T cell receptor beta chains below was sequenced from the same sample in a study of T-cell memory formation after mild COVID-19. MiXCR, applied by TCRdb to the 5' RACE reads, yields one record per CDR3 protein. This table holds 300,000 to 350,000 distinct CDR3 sequences, approximately 20% found once. The source material was PBMCs or a T cell subset sorted from them (not recorded which). The receptors originated from a man between 18 and 35 years old who had mild COVID-19 (a few samples of this study predate the infection). Cell type and time point are not known.

The V gene is TRBV7-9, the J gene TRBJ2-5, with 7 bases matching TRBD1. V lost 2 bases and J lost 10; bases outside the gene matches: 13. CDR3 length equals 15 residues. Per the germline V gene, CDR1 is SEHNR and CDR2 is FQNEAQ (reference sequence). The CDR3 protein is CASSLMSGTEGIQYF. The CDR3 nucleotides are TGTGCCAGCAGCTTAATGTCTGGGACAGAGGGGATCCAGTACTTC.

This clonotype has only a few counts. CDR3 nucleotide sequence: TGTGCCAGCAGTAAGGACGGCACAGATACGCAGTATTTT. Protein: CASSKDGTDTQYF. V and J are TRBV7-6 and TRBJ2-3; D remains unclear. V was pared by 6 bases and J by 1 base, with 8 bases between. Germline CDR1 reads SGHVS; CDR2 reads FNYEAQ. This CDR3 contains 13 residues.

This clonotype was picked up a small number of times. The V call is TRBV11-2, the J call TRBJ2-3; D is perhaps TRBD2 (5 bases). Germline loops: CDR1 SGHAT, CDR2 FQNNGV. V was clipped by 3 bases and J by 2 bases, with 9 bases between them. The CDR3 runs to 14 residues. CDR3 bases: TGTGCCAGCAGCTTGGACGGGATCACAGATACGCAGTATTTT. This encodes CASSLDGITDTQYF. Based on the CDR3 plus reference TRBV11-2 and TRBJ2-3, the full variable domain is EAGVAQSPRYKIIEKRQSVAFWCNPISGHATLYWYQQILGQGPKLLIQFQNNGVVDDSQLPKDRFSAERLKGVDSTLKIQPAKLEDSAVYLCASSLDGITDTQYFGPGTRLTVL.

The J gene is TRBJ2-7, the V gene TRBV27, with TRBD1 identical over 7 bases. The germline V gene has CDR1 MNHEY and CDR2 SMNVEV (reference sequence). The V gene end was trimmed by 0 bases and the J gene end by 2 bases; junction bases not matched to a gene: 4. The CDR3 extends over 15 amino acids. The CDR3 DNA follows: TGTGCCAGCAGTTTATCGAGGGGGACAGCCTACGAGCAGTACTTC. It codes for CASSLSRGTAYEQYF.

The chain carries TRBV6-5 and TRBJ2-6; D tentatively reads TRBD1 or TRBD2 (6 bases each). CDR3 size: 20 residues. Looked up from germline, CDR1 is MNHEY and CDR2 is SVGAGI. Trimming cost V 2 bases and J 1 base, with 21 bases left between them. The chain's CDR3 is CASSYAGPGQGFSGANVLTF. In DNA, the CDR3 is TGTGCCAGCAGTTACGCGGGACCGGGGCAGGGGTTTTCTGGGGCCAACGTCCTGACTTTC.

In this sample, this clonotype turned up many times. The chain is built from TRBV3-1 and TRBJ2-5; the D gene is possibly TRBD2 (6 bases). CDR1 LGHDT and CDR2 YNNKEL come from the germline V gene (reference sequence). Trimming pared 4 bases from V and 5 bases from J, leaving 11 bases between. This CDR3 is 13 amino acids long. In DNA, the CDR3 is TGTGCCAGCAGCCTTAGCGGCTCTGAGACCCAGTACTTC. The encoded protein is CASSLSGSETQYF.

This clonotype was seen at least ten times. The chain couples TRBV11-2 to TRBJ2-5; no definite D call. V shed 3 bases and J shed 1 base, with 6 bases lying between them. CDR3 length: 13 residues. Germline-derived CDR1 and CDR2 are SGHAT and FQNNGV. The CDR3 is CASSFGSQETQYF. CDR3 DNA: TGTGCCAGCAGCTTCGGCAGCCAAGAGACCCAGTACTTC.

This clonotype has a handful of counts. The chain is built from TRBV28 and TRBJ1-6; 8 bases line up with TRBD1. V was clipped by 4 bases and J by 3 bases; unmatched bases: 11. The CDR3 loop spans 18 amino acids. Per the germline V gene, CDR1 is MDHEN and CDR2 is SYDVKM. CDR3 amino acids: CASSYLDRDPFYNSPLHF. CDR3 in DNA: TGTGCCAGCAGTTACCTGGACAGGGACCCCTTCTATAATTCACCCCTCCACTTT. The variable domain in full, completed from reference TRBV28 and TRBJ1-6, reads DVKVTQSSRYLVKRTGEKVFLECVQDMDHENMFWYRQDPGLGLRLIYFSYDVKMKEKGDIPEGYSVSREKKERFSLILESASTNQTSMYLCASSYLDRDPFYNSPLHFGNGTRLTVT.

The rearrangement uses TRBV10-3 and TRBJ2-1; no clear D. V lost 7 bases and J 3 bases, leaving 4 bases between the germline ends. The germline gives CDR1 ENHRY, CDR2 SYGVKD. The CDR3 totals 11 residues. The CDR3 DNA is TGTGCCATCAAGGTCTACAATGAGCAGTTCTTC. Protein product: CAIKVYNEQFF.

The J gene is TRBJ1-2, the V gene TRBV12-3 or TRBV12-4, with 9 bases fitting TRBD1. This CDR3 contains 14 residues. Trimming cost V 7 bases and J 6 bases; bases outside gene matches: 9. DNA for the CDR3: TGTGCCAGCACCCTAGACAGGGGGTTGAATGGCTACACCTTC. It codes for CASTLDRGLNGYTF.

The chain recombines TRBV4-1 with TRBJ2-2; the D is unclear. The CDR3 contains 13 residues. Trimming took 4 bases from V and 6 from J, leaving 9 bases between them. CDR1 is MGHRA and CDR2 is YSYEKL in the germline V gene. CDR3 nucleotides: TGCGCCAGCAGCCCTCGACACGCCGGGGAGCTGTTTTTT. Its translation is CASSPRHAGELFF.

This clonotype was counted a few times. The V call is TRBV5-1, the J call TRBJ2-3; D remains unclear. Looked up from germline, CDR1 is SGHRS and CDR2 is YFSETQ. Trimming removed 4 bases from V and 2 bases from J, with 14 bases in between. The CDR3 is 15 residues long. Here the CDR3 DNA reads TGCGCCAGCAGCCCCTCGGCCAGCGCCACAGATACGCAGTATTTT. Protein sequence: CASSPSASATDTQYF.

The chain is built from TRBV6-1 and TRBJ1-2; D unresolved. Trimming stripped 7 bases from V and 4 bases from J, with 7 bases between. The CDR3 totals 11 residues. Per the germline V gene, CDR1 is MNHNS and CDR2 is SASEGT. DNA for the CDR3: TGTGCCAGCACCCTATCCTATGGCTACACCTTC. This codes for CASTLSYGYTF.

V is TRBV7-8 and J is TRBJ2-3, with 7 bases fitting TRBD2. V lost 0 bases and J lost 0; bases outside the gene matches: 12. CDR1 and CDR2 from the germline V gene are SGHVS and FQNEAQ. The CDR3 covers 19 residues. In nucleotides, the CDR3 is TGTGCCAGCAGCTTAGCCGTTTTCCCGGGGCGGGGGAGCACAGATACGCAGTATTTT. This encodes CASSLAVFPGRGSTDTQYF.

V is TRBV29-1 and J is TRBJ1-1, with D hard to call. Trimming removed 4 bases from V and 6 bases from J, with 9 bases in between. Germline CDR1 SQVTM, CDR2 ANQGSEA. The CDR3 has 11 residues. The CDR3 protein is CSVGVSAEAFF. DNA of the CDR3: TGCAGCGTTGGGGTGTCCGCTGAAGCTTTCTTT.

The CDR3 protein is CASIPAGGHPENNEQFF. The CDR3 coding sequence is TGTGCCAGCATCCCGGCCGGGGGCCACCCGGAGAACAATGAGCAGTTCTTC. The rearrangement links TRBV7-6 to TRBJ2-1; D possibly matches TRBD1 or TRBD2 (6 bases each). This CDR3 spans 17 amino acids. V lost 7 bases, J lost 5 bases, and 24 bases lay in between. Germline loops: CDR1 SGHVS, CDR2 FNYEAQ.

This clonotype was observed a few times. V and J are TRBV3-1 and TRBJ2-5, with D perhaps being TRBD1 or TRBD2 (5 bases each). The V gene lost 5 bases and the J gene lost 2 bases, with 21 bases spanning the gap. Germline V gives CDR1 LGHDT, CDR2 YNNKEL (reference sequence). This CDR3 has 17 residues. DNA of the CDR3: TGTGCCAGCAGCTACTACGCACAAGGGGACCTACAAGAGACCCAGTACTTC. It codes for CASSYYAQGDLQETQYF.

This clonotype turned up a few times. V gene TRBV20-1 combines with J gene TRBJ2-3; the match to TRBD2 covers 7 bases. CDR1 DFQATT and CDR2 SNEGSKA come from the germline V gene (reference sequence). The CDR3 spans 14 residues. V shed 3 bases, J shed 2 bases, and the junction held 5 bases outside the gene matches. The CDR3 loop is CSARGSGYTDTQYF. The CDR3 nucleotides read TGCAGTGCTAGGGGTAGCGGGTACACAGATACGCAGTATTTT.

This clonotype was picked up many times. The chain has TRBV27 and TRBJ2-5; TRBD1 might be the D (6 bases). CDR3 length: 13 amino acids. V was trimmed by 3 bases and J by 5 bases, leaving 10 bases between them. The germline V gene encodes CDR1 MNHEY and CDR2 SMNVEV (reference sequence). Written as DNA, the CDR3 is TGTGCCAGCAGTTTCAGGGGCCGGGAGACCCAGTACTTC. It specifies CASSFRGRETQYF.

This clonotype was picked up a small number of times. The rearrangement joins TRBV10-3 to TRBJ1-5; unclear D gene. CDR3 length equals 12 residues. Germline V gives CDR1 ENHRY, CDR2 SYGVKD. The V end was cut by 0 bases, the J end by 6 bases, with 3 bases between. CDR3 coding DNA: TGTGCCATCAGTGAGTCGACTCAGCCCCAGCATTTT. This sequence encodes CAISESTQPQHF.